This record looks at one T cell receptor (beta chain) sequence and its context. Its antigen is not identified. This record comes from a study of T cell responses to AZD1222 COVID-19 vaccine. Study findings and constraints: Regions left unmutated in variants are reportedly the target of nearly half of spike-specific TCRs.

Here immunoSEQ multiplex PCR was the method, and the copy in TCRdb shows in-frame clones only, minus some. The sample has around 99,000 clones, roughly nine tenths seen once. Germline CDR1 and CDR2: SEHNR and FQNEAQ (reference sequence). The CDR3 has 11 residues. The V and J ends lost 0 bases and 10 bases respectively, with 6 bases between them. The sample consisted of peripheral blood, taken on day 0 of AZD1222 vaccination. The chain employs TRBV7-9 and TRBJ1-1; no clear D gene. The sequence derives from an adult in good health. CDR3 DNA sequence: TGTGCCAGCAGCTTAGCGGGTATAGCTTTCTTT. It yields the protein CASSLAGIAFF.